The clone carrying this T cell receptor beta chain was seen a few times. The source of the sample is a study of blood T cells in healthy people across ages. The CDR3 consists of 15 residues. The ends were cut back, 6 bases at V and 7 bases at J, with 16 bases in the middle. Germline CDR1 and CDR2: MDHEN and SYDVKM. For the second PCR, which ran for 7 to 11 cycles, a sample-barcoded 5' primer and a J-beta primer mix were used. Via MiXCR, TCRdb re-called the 5' RACE reads, giving one row per CDR3 protein. This repertoire shows roughly 570,000 distinct CDR3 sequences, 27% found once; its top ten account for less than 20%. Drawn from each donor were 8.5 to 10 milliliters of peripheral blood.

Sequencing was carried out using blood. The clonotype comes from a woman aged 65 to 85 in good health. The chain combines TRBV28 with TRBJ1-6; D unclear. CDR3 in amino acids: CASRGISAGNSPLHF. As DNA, the CDR3 is TGTGCCAGCAGAGGGATCTCGGCAGGAAATTCACCCCTCCACTTT.